A single sample is the source of the 27 T cell receptor beta chains below, sequenced in a study of shared clonotypes between healthy human individuals. Data came from immunoSEQ multiplex PCR; TCRdb stores just in-frame clones and leaves some out. Found here are roughly 2.1 million clones, about 92% of them singletons; the top ten hold under 2%. CD45RO-negative, CCR7-selected cells formed the naive CD8 fraction, which excluded terminally differentiated effector memory CD45RA+ cells. The sequenced sample was naive CD8+ T cells from PBMCs. These receptors were obtained from a man aged 18 to 29 in good health. Some clones in this sample may be carry-over from other donors' samples.

V is TRBV11-2 and J is TRBJ2-2; D gene uncertain. The CDR3 length is 14 residues. V shed 5 bases and J shed 1 base, with 8 bases lying between them. Germline V gives CDR1 SGHAT, CDR2 FQNNGV. The CDR3 DNA is TGTGCCAGCAGCCTTTGGGGGAACACCGGGGAGCTGTTTTTT. Translated, it gives CASSLWGNTGELFF.

This sequence joins TRBV7-2 and TRBJ1-5; 7 bases are a match to TRBD1. Per germline, CDR1 SGHTA and CDR2 FQGNSA. Germline trimming cut 5 bases from V and 4 bases from J; bases unmatched to any gene: 8. The CDR3 has 15 amino acids. The chain's CDR3 is CASSDLTGRNQPQHF. The CDR3 DNA sequence: TGTGCCAGCAGCGACCTGACAGGGCGTAATCAGCCCCAGCATTTT.

This CDR3 reads CASSLELLDEQFF. CDR3 DNA sequence: TGTGCCAGCAGCTTAGAACTTTTGGATGAGCAGTTCTTC. This chain connects TRBV7-9 to TRBJ2-1; D gene unclear. In germline, CDR1 is SEHNR, CDR2 FQNEAQ (reference sequence). Trimming stripped 1 base from V and 8 bases from J, with 9 bases between. The CDR3 runs 13 residues.

Only one count was recorded for this clone. The V call is TRBV9, the J call TRBJ2-7; 9 positions agree with TRBD1. After removal of 2 bases from V and 7 bases from J, the junction contained 7 bases not matched to a gene. The CDR3 sequence is 14 residues long. CDR1 is SGDLS and CDR2 is YYNGEE in the germline V gene. The CDR3 is CASSVEQGAREQYF. In DNA form, the CDR3 reads TGTGCCAGCAGCGTGGAACAGGGGGCGAGGGAGCAGTACTTC.

In the case of this clone: This same CDR3 is encoded by further DNA sequences in the sample. The chain employs TRBV7-9 and TRBJ1-6; D is uncertain. With 3 bases removed from V and 7 bases from J, the gap between germline ends came to 4 bases. The CDR3 is 12 residues long. CDR1 and CDR2 from the germline V gene are SEHNR and FQNEAQ (reference sequence). As DNA, the CDR3 is TGTGCCAGCAGCTTTGGGAATTCACCCCTCCACTTT. Translated: CASSFGNSPLHF.

This clone was seen only once. Other DNA variants within this sample encode the same CDR3. The rearrangement uses TRBV7-9 and TRBJ2-1; possibly TRBD1 for D (5 bases). Germline V gene sequence: CDR1 SEHNR, CDR2 FQNEAQ (reference sequence). This CDR3 spans 12 amino acids. Trimming pared 4 bases from V and 7 bases from J, leaving 8 bases between. This CDR3 reads CASSSKGNEQFF. In DNA, the CDR3 is TGTGCCAGCAGCTCCAAGGGGAATGAGCAGTTCTTC.

This clone was seen only once. V gene TRBV5-4 combines with J gene TRBJ2-7; D is perhaps TRBD2 (6 bases). Germline CDR1 reads SGHNT; CDR2 reads YYREEE (reference sequence). Trimming shortened V by 0 bases and J by 0 bases, and 19 bases separated the two germline ends. The CDR3 totals 18 residues. This CDR3 is CASSLGPDDSGFSYEQYF. CDR3 nucleotides: TGTGCCAGCAGCTTGGGGCCGGATGATAGCGGATTCTCCTACGAGCAGTACTTC.

In this sample, this clone turned up a few times. V is TRBV6-5 and J is TRBJ2-7, with D perhaps TRBD2 (6 bases). The germline V gene encodes CDR1 MNHEY and CDR2 SVGAGI. This CDR3 is 13 amino acids long. Trimming took 9 bases from V and 0 from J, leaving 12 bases between them. CDR3 nucleotide sequence: TGTGCCAGAAGGGGAGGAATCTCCTACGAGCAGTACTTC. Protein sequence: CARRGGISYEQYF.

This sequence joins TRBV10-3 and TRBJ2-1, with a tentative D call TRBD1 (6 bases). With 2 bases removed from V and 0 bases from J, the gap between germline ends came to 20 bases. CDR1 and CDR2 (germline): ENHRY, SYGVKD. The CDR3 contains 19 residues. The CDR3 DNA reads as TGTGCCATCAGTGAGCCTGGGGGTCGGACAGCGAGCTCCTACAATGAGCAGTTCTTC. This translates into CAISEPGGRTASSYNEQFF.

The V call is TRBV6-5, the J call TRBJ1-1; 8 nucleotides match TRBD1. CDR3 length: 15 residues. Germline CDR1 MNHEY, CDR2 SVGAGI. With 0 bases clipped from V and 1 base from J, the junction kept 1 base outside the gene matches. The CDR3 sequence: CASSYSQGANTEAFF. CDR3 DNA sequence: TGTGCCAGCAGTTACTCTCAGGGGGCGAACACTGAAGCTTTCTTT.

This chain uses TRBV28 with TRBJ1-2; possibly TRBD1 for D (5 bases). Germline CDR1 reads MDHEN; CDR2 reads SYDVKM. The CDR3 contains 12 residues. For the CDR3, the DNA is TGTGCAATCCGTTGGGGGGGTTATGGCTACACCTTC. Translation: CAIRWGGYGYTF.

This chain connects TRBV27 to TRBJ2-6; possible D gene TRBD2, 5 bases. V was clipped by 6 bases and J by 2 bases, with 14 bases between them. CDR1 and CDR2 from the germline V gene are MNHEY and SMNVEV (reference sequence). CDR3 size: 16 residues. The CDR3 DNA follows: TGTGCCAGCAGGCTCGAGGGCTGGGCTGGGGCCAACGTCCTGACTTTC. Its protein product is CASRLEGWAGANVLTF.

Points on this clone: At the DNA level, this CDR3 is encoded by other sequences in the same sample as well. The chain couples TRBV5-6 to TRBJ1-5; D is unresolved. CDR1 is SGHDT and CDR2 is YYEEEE in the germline V gene. This CDR3 spans 14 amino acids. Trimming pared 0 bases from V and 2 bases from J, leaving 6 bases between. CDR3 sequence reads: CASSLGHGNQPQHF. CDR3 in DNA: TGTGCCAGCAGCTTGGGCCATGGCAATCAGCCCCAGCATTTT. Full variable domain (remainder filled in from reference TRBV5-6 and TRBJ1-5): DAGVTQSPTHLIKTRGQQVTLRCSPKSGHDTVSWYQQALGQGPQFIFQYYEEEERQRGNFPDRFSGHQFPNYSSELNVNALLLGDSALYLCASSLGHGNQPQHFGDGTRLSIL.

The DNA of the CDR3 is TGTGCCATCACCCTGGGAGTAACCACTGAAGCTTTCTTT. Amino acids: CAITLGVTTEAFF. The chain is built from TRBV10-3 and TRBJ1-1; D remains ambiguous. There are 13 residues in the CDR3. The germline CDR1 and CDR2 sequences are ENHRY and SYGVKD. The V gene lost 7 bases and the J gene lost 4 bases, with 13 bases spanning the gap.

The rearrangement links TRBV28 to TRBJ1-1; 7 bases fit TRBD1. This CDR3 has 18 residues. V shed 3 bases, J shed 3 bases, and the junction held 16 bases outside the gene matches. Germline assignment: CDR1 MDHEN and CDR2 SYDVKM. CDR3 sequence reads: CASSFSRTGAAPDTEAFF. CDR3 in DNA: TGTGCCAGCAGTTTCTCGCGGACAGGTGCGGCCCCAGACACTGAAGCTTTCTTT.

The V and J genes are TRBV7-6 and TRBJ2-7; 9 bases align to TRBD2. CDR3 length: 14 residues. Looked up from germline, CDR1 is SGHVS and CDR2 is FNYEAQ. The junction had 4 bases not matched to a gene; V was cut back by 2 bases and J by 5 bases. The CDR3 bases are TGTGCCAGCAGCTTACTTAGCGGGAGCAACGAGCAGTACTTC. Translation gives CASSLLSGSNEQYF.

The chain has TRBV28 and TRBJ1-5; D remains ambiguous. The germline V gene has CDR1 MDHEN and CDR2 SYDVKM. V lost 4 bases, J lost 0 bases, and 10 bases lay in between. The CDR3 is 15 residues long. The CDR3 region is CASSYTEYSNQPQHF. CDR3 in DNA: TGTGCCAGCAGTTATACGGAGTATAGCAATCAGCCCCAGCATTTT.

This chain links TRBV28 with TRBJ1-3; TRBD1 aligns across 7 bases. Germline CDR1 MDHEN, CDR2 SYDVKM. The CDR3 has 15 residues. V was pared by 6 bases and J by 3 bases, with 8 bases of the junction left unmatched. CDR3 coding DNA: TGTGCCAGCAGAATAAGAACAGGGGTTGGAAACACCATATATTTT. It encodes CASRIRTGVGNTIYF.

In its sample, this clone was seen a few times. The chain employs TRBV7-9 and TRBJ1-1, with D maybe TRBD1 (6 bases). The CDR3 extends over 14 amino acids. Germline V gene data show CDR1 as SEHNR and CDR2 as FQNEAQ (reference sequence). The V and J ends lost 1 base and 6 bases respectively, with 12 bases between them. CDR3 sequence (DNA): TGTGCCAGCAGCTTAGACAGGGTAGGTCCTGAAGCTTTCTTT. This codes for CASSLDRVGPEAFF.

This sequence joins TRBV27 and TRBJ1-1, with D possibly matching TRBD1 (6 bases). With 5 bases removed from V and 3 bases from J, the gap between germline ends came to 19 bases. The germline V gene has CDR1 MNHEY and CDR2 SMNVEV (reference sequence). CDR3 length equals 16 residues. The CDR3 protein is CASSGGPGRGDTEAFF. The CDR3 DNA reads TGTGCCAGCAGTGGGGGCCCGGGGAGAGGGGACACTGAAGCTTTCTTT.

The V call is TRBV9, the J call TRBJ2-3; D is perhaps TRBD1 (6 bases). The CDR3 length is 15 residues. Trimming took 2 bases from V and 1 from J, leaving 11 bases between them. Germline V gene data show CDR1 as SGDLS and CDR2 as YYNGEE. CDR3 sequence: CASSVVGQRTDTQYF. The CDR3 region has the DNA TGTGCCAGCAGCGTCGTTGGACAGCGCACAGATACGCAGTATTTT.

The chain joins TRBV29-1 to TRBJ2-7, with 10 bases matching TRBD2. The junction had 4 bases not matched to a gene; V was cut back by 4 bases and J by 4 bases. The CDR3 is 13 amino acids. Germline CDR1 SQVTM, CDR2 ANQGSEA. The CDR3 loop is CSVGSSGRYEQYF. The CDR3 DNA is TGCAGCGTTGGGTCTAGCGGGAGATACGAGCAGTACTTC.

V and J are TRBV28 and TRBJ2-7, with D possibly being TRBD1 or TRBD2 (5 bases each). The CDR3 is made up of 14 amino acids. Germline-derived CDR1 and CDR2 are MDHEN and SYDVKM. The V and J ends lost 6 bases and 2 bases respectively, with 14 bases between them. Here the CDR3 reads CASRSRWGTYEQYF. In DNA, the CDR3 is TGTGCCAGCAGGTCTCGTTGGGGGACCTACGAGCAGTACTTC.

This clone has more than one count but fewer than ten. CDR3 sequence (DNA): TGTGCCAGCAGCTTCGGGACAAGCTCTGGAAACACCATATATTTT. It codes for CASSFGTSSGNTIYF. The chain links TRBV13 to TRBJ1-3; possibly TRBD1 for D (6 bases). The ends were cut back, 3 bases at V and 0 bases at J, with 9 bases in the middle. The V gene's germline CDR1 is PRHDT and CDR2 FYEKMQ (reference sequence). The length of the CDR3 is 15 residues.

V is TRBV27 and J is TRBJ2-7; TRBD1 might be the D (5 bases). In germline, CDR1 is MNHEY, CDR2 SMNVEV (reference sequence). Trimming pared 2 bases from V and 0 bases from J, leaving 14 bases between. The CDR3 extends over 16 amino acids. This chain's CDR3 is CASSLDPDKLSYEQYF. CDR3 bases: TGTGCCAGCAGTTTAGACCCGGACAAACTCTCCTACGAGCAGTACTTC.

V and J are TRBV7-9 and TRBJ2-1; no clear D. The CDR3 has 13 amino acids. V was shortened by 3 bases and J by 6 bases, with 9 bases between the two germline ends. Germline loops: CDR1 SEHNR, CDR2 FQNEAQ (reference sequence). CDR3 coding DNA: TGTGCCAGCAGCTTCGTAACCCTCAATGAGCAGTTCTTC. Translating gives CASSFVTLNEQFF.

The CDR3 coding sequence is TGTGCCAGCAGCTTAGTTTCGGGGAATCAGCCCCAGCATTTT. Translation: CASSLVSGNQPQHF. The rearrangement links TRBV7-9 to TRBJ1-5, with D hard to call. Germline lookup yields CDR1 SEHNR and CDR2 FQNEAQ (reference sequence). Deletions cut 1 base from V and 4 bases from J, with 8 bases between. The CDR3 is 14 residues long.